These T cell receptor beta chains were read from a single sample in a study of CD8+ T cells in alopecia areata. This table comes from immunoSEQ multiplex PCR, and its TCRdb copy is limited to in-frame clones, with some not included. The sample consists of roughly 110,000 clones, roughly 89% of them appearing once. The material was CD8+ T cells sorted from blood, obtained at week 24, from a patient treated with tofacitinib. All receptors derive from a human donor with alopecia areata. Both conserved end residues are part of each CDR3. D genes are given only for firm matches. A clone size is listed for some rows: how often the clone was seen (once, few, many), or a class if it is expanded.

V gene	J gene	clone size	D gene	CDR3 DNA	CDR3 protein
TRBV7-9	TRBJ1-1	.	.	TGTGCCAGCAGCTTAGGAGGGGGAAGCGAAGCTTTCTTT	CASSLGGGSEAFF
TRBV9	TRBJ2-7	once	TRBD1	TGTGCCAGCAGCGACTCAGGGGGCGTAAGCTCCTACGAGCAGTACTTC	CASSDSGGVSSYEQYF
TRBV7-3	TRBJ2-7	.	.	TGTGCCAGCAGCTTAATATCCGGGGCCGAGCAGTACTTC	CASSLISGAEQYF
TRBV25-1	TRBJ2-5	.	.	TGTGCCAGCAGTGAATCCCGCGGGGGCTACCAAGAGACCCAGTACTTC	CASSESRGGYQETQYF
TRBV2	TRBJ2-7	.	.	TGTGCCAGCAGTAAAGTTCACTACGAGCAGTACTTC	CASSKVHYEQYF
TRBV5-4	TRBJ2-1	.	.	TGTGCCAGCAGCTTGGGAGGGGGGGCGTATGAGCAGTTCTTC	CASSLGGGAYEQFF
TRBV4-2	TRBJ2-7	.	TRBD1	TGTGCCAGCAGCCAAGAGGGACAGGGGGCCTCCTACGAGCAGTACTTC	CASSQEGQGASYEQYF
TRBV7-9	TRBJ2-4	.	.	TGTGCCAGCAGGCTCTATGGAAACATTCAGTACTTC	CASRLYGNIQYF
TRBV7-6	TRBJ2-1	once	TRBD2	TGTGCCAGCAGCTTAATGGCGGGGGGGCCCGGGCACAATGAGCAGTTCTTC	CASSLMAGGPGHNEQFF
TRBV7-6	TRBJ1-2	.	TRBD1	TGTGCCAGCAGCTCCCGACAGGGGCCCTACACCTTC	CASSSRQGPYTF
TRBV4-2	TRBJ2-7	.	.	TGTGCCAGCAGCCAAGGCAGGGCTTACGAGCAGTACTTC	CASSQGRAYEQYF
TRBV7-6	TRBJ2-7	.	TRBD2	TGTGCCAGCAGCTTTAATCCTAGCGGGGGACTAGCGGAGACCTACGAGCAGTACTTC	CASSFNPSGGLAETYEQYF
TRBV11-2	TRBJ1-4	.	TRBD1	TGTGCCAGCAGCTTAGTGGGACAGGTCTCCTCGAGTGAAAAACTGTTTTTT	CASSLVGQVSSSEKLFF
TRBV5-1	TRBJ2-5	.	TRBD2	TGCGCCAGCAGCCTGAATAGCGGGGGCCTACCTGGGACCCAGTACTTC	CASSLNSGGLPGTQYF
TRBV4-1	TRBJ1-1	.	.	TGCGCCAGCAGCCAATTGACAAGAAGCAGCGCTTTCTTT	CASSQLTRSSAFF
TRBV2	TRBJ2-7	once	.	TGTGCCAGCGGGGACCCAGCCTACGAGCAGTACTTC	CASGDPAYEQYF
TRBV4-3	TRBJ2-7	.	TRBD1	TGCGCCAGCAGCCAAGATGAAACAGGGGCCTTCCACGAGCAGTACTTC	CASSQDETGAFHEQYF
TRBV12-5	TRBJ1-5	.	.	TGTGCTAGTGGTTTAAGTAGCAATCAGCCCCAGCATTTT	CASGLSSNQPQHF
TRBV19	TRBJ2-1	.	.	TGTGCCAGTAGTATAGACCTGTACAATGAGCAGTTCTTC	CASSIDLYNEQFF
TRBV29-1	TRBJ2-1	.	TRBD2	TGCAGCGCTATCCCCGGGACTAGCGGGGGTTATGAGCAGTTCTTC	CSAIPGTSGGYEQFF
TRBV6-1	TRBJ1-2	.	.	TGTGCCAGCAGTGAATTGGGGGGCTATTATGGCTACACCTTC	CASSELGGYYGYTF
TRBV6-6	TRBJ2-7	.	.	TGTGCCAGCAGCTCCGGAGGGCGGTACGAGCAGTACTTC	CASSSGGRYEQYF
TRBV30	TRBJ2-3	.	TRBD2	TGTGCCTGGAGAGCGGGGGGGAGCACAGATACGCAGTATTTT	CAWRAGGSTDTQYF
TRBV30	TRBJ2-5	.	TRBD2	TGTGCCTGGAGTGGGGGGGGAAAAAGGGAGACCCAGTACTTC	CAWSGGGKRETQYF
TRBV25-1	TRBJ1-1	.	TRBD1	TGTGCCAGCAGTGAACGGACAGGGGGGAGCACTGAAGCTTTCTTT	CASSERTGGSTEAFF
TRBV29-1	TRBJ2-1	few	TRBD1	TGCAGCGTTGAACGTGGGACAGCTTACAATGAGCAGTTCTTC	CSVERGTAYNEQFF
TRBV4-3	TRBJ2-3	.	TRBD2	TGCGCCAGCAGCCAAGCGGGCAGACTAGCGACAGATACGCAGTATTTT	CASSQAGRLATDTQYF
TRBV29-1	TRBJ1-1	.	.	TGCAGCGTTGAAGATCTTGGAGGGGCCGGGAACACTGAAGCTTTCTTT	CSVEDLGGAGNTEAFF
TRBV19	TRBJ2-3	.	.	TGTGCCAGTACCCCCGGTTGGGGGGAGGCAGATACGCAGTATTTT	CASTPGWGEADTQYF
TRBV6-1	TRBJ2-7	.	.	TGTGCCAGCACCACCAGCAGCCCCTACGAGCAGTACTTC	CASTTSSPYEQYF
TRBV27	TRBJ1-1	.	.	TGTGCCAGCAGCCGCTTTGGGGGGAACACTGAAGCTTTCTTT	CASSRFGGNTEAFF
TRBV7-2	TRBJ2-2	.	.	TGTGCCAGCAGCAGCCCTGGGACATCCAACACCGGGGAGCTGTTTTTT	CASSSPGTSNTGELFF
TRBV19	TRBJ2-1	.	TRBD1	TGTGCCAGTAGTTGGCAGGGGGCAGGGGACAATGAGCAGTTCTTC	CASSWQGAGDNEQFF
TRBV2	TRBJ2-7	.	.	TGTGCCAGCAGTGAATCGCCCGGGCGCTCCTACGAGCAGTACTTC	CASSESPGRSYEQYF
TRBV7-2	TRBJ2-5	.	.	TGTGCCAGCAGCATTCAAGAGACCCAGTACTTC	CASSIQETQYF
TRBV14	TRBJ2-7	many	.	TGTGCCAGCAGCCAAGGTGGGGTCGAGCAGTACTTC	CASSQGGVEQYF
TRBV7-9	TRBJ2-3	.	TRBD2	TGTGCCAGCAGCTTAACTAGCGGGGGGGCCAAAGATACGCAGTATTTT	CASSLTSGGAKDTQYF
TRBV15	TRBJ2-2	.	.	TGTGCCACCAGCAGACGAGGCGGACCGAGGAGCACCGGGGAGCTGTTTTTT	CATSRRGGPRSTGELFF
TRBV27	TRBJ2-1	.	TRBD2	TGTGCCAGCAGTTTAGCGGGGGGCATAGGCAATGAGCAGTTCTTC	CASSLAGGIGNEQFF
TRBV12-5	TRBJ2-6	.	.	TGTGCTAGTGGTTTGGTCGACAGTTCCTCTGGGGCCAACGTCCTGACTTTC	CASGLVDSSSGANVLTF
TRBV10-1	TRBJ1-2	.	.	TGCGCCAGCAGTGAAGAGGGATCGCGAAAAACCTATGGCTACACCTTC	CASSEEGSRKTYGYTF
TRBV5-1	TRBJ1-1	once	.	TGCGCCAGCAGCTTGGTAGGTCCGGGCCCTGAAGCTTTCTTT	CASSLVGPGPEAFF
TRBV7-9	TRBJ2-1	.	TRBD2	TGTGCCAGCAGCTTAGCGCGACTAGCGGGACACAATGAGCAGTTCTTC	CASSLARLAGHNEQFF
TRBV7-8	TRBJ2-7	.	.	TGTGCCAGCAGCCGCTTTCTCGGCAACCCCTACGAGCAGTACTTC	CASSRFLGNPYEQYF
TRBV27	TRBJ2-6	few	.	TGTGCCAGCAGTCAAGAGAGCTCTGGGGCCAACGTCCTGACTTTC	CASSQESSGANVLTF
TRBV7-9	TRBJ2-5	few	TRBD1	TGTGCCAGCAGCGCAACAGGGGGCCGGGAGACCCAGTACTTC	CASSATGGRETQYF
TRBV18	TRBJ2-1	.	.	TGTGCCAGCTCACCATACGGGGTAAGCTCCTACAATGAGCAGTTCTTC	CASSPYGVSSYNEQFF
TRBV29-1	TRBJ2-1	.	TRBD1	TGCAGCGTTCAAGATCGGGCGGACAGGGACCTCTTC	CSVQDRADRDLF
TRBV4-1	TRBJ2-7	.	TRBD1	TGCGCCAGCAGCCAATGGACAGGGTTAGACGAGCAGTACTTC	CASSQWTGLDEQYF
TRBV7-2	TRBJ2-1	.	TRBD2	TGTACCAGCAGCTTGGACGCGGGGGGGAACGATGAGCAGTTCTTC	CTSSLDAGGNDEQFF
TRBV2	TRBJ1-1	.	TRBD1	TGTGCCAGCAGGAACAGGGGGGGAACTGAAGCTTTCTTT	CASRNRGGTEAFF
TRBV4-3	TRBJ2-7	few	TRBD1	TGCGCCAGCAGCCACTCTTGGACAGGCGGCTACGAGCAGTACTTC	CASSHSWTGGYEQYF
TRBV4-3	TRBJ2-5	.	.	TGCGCCAGCAGCCAAGGGCAGGGCCATAACCAAGAGACCCAGTACTTC	CASSQGQGHNQETQYF
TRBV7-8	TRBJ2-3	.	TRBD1	TGTGCCAGCAGCCAACAATGGACAGGGCGTACAGATACGCAGTATTTT	CASSQQWTGRTDTQYF
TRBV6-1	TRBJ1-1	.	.	TGTGCCAGCACTTATCTGGGGGCGCGCGAAGCTTTCTTT	CASTYLGAREAFF
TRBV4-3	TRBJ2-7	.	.	TGCGCCAGCAGCCAAGATGGTACAGGGTCGGGACAATACGAGCAGTACTTC	CASSQDGTGSGQYEQYF
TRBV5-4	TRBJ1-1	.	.	TGTGCCAGCAGCTTGGCCCCTACAGGGATGGTGAACACTGAAGCTTTCTTT	CASSLAPTGMVNTEAFF